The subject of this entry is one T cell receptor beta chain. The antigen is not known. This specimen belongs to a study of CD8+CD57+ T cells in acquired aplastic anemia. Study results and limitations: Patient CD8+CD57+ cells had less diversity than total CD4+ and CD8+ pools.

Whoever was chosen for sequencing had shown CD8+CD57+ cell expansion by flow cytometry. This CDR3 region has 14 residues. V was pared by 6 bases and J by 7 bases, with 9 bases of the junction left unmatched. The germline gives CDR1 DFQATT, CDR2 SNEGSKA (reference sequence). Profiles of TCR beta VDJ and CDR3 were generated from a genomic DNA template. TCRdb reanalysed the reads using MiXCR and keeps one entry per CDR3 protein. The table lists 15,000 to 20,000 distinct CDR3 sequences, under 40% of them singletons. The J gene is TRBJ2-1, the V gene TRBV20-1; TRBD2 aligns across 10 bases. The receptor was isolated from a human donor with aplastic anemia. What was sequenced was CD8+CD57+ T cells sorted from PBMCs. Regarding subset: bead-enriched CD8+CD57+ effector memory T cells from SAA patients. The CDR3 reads CSAGKRGGWNEQFF. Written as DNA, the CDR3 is TGCAGTGCAGGAAAGCGGGGGGGCTGGAATGAGCAGTTCTTC.